The 18 T cell receptor beta chains reported below all come from one sample, sequenced in a study of blood T cell repertoires in COVID-19. The protocol was immunoSEQ multiplex PCR, while the TCRdb copy is restricted to in-frame clones and leaves out a portion. Among some 200,000 clones listed, around 84% were seen once. The specimen was peripheral blood. These TCRs come from a middle-aged man with active or convalescent COVID-19.

The J gene is TRBJ1-1, the V gene TRBV4-2; 8 bases match TRBD1. With V trimmed by 3 bases and J by 0 bases, 3 bases remained unmatched. The CDR3 length is 15 residues. Looked up from germline, CDR1 is LGHNA and CDR2 is YNFKEQ. DNA for the CDR3: TGTGCCAGCAGCCACCAGGGGGCCATGAACACTGAAGCTTTCTTT. Its protein product is CASSHQGAMNTEAFF.

This chain joins TRBV5-1 and TRBJ2-5, with 8 bases aligning to TRBD1. Germline V gives CDR1 SGHRS, CDR2 YFSETQ. The CDR3 covers 14 residues. J was trimmed by 3 bases and V by 3 bases; bases with no gene match: 4. The CDR3 coding sequence is TGCGCCAGCAGCTCGACGACAGGGGAAGAGACCCAGTACTTC. This encodes CASSSTTGEETQYF.

This sequence joins TRBV7-2 and TRBJ1-5, with D hard to call. This CDR3 has 13 amino acids. Per the germline V gene, CDR1 is SGHTA and CDR2 is FQGNSA. V lost 3 bases to trimming and J lost 3 bases, with 6 bases between them. CDR3 nucleotides: TGTGCCAGCAGCTTTAGCAACAATCAGCCCCAGCATTTT. Protein: CASSFSNNQPQHF.

CDR3 protein: CASSQPRQGPNYGYTF. DNA for the CDR3: TGCGCCAGCAGCCAACCCCGACAGGGACCTAACTATGGCTACACCTTC. The chain has TRBV4-1 and TRBJ1-2; 7 bases are a match to TRBD1. With 2 bases clipped from V and 0 bases from J, the junction kept 6 bases outside the gene matches. This CDR3 contains 16 residues. From germline, CDR1 is MGHRA and CDR2 YSYEKL.

The chain recombines TRBV18 with TRBJ1-2; no firm D call. The CDR3 has 13 amino acids. Between the trimmed V and J ends, which lost 3 bases and 4 bases, there was a span of 9 bases. The germline CDR1 and CDR2 sequences are KGHSH and LQKENI. The CDR3 coding sequence is TGTGCCAGCTCACCGCTGGAGAGCTATGGCTACACCTTC. As protein: CASSPLESYGYTF. Combining the CDR3 with reference TRBV18 and TRBJ1-2 gives the whole variable domain NAGVMQNPRHLVRRRGQEARLRCSPMKGHSHVYWYRQLPEEGLKFMVYLQKENIIDESGMPKERFSAEFPKEGPSILRIQQVVRGDSAAYFCASSPLESYGYTFGSGTRLTVV.

V gene TRBV6-5 combines with J gene TRBJ2-2; weak D call: TRBD1 (5 bases). In germline, CDR1 is MNHEY, CDR2 SVGAGI. V shed 2 bases and J shed 7 bases, with 14 bases lying between them. This CDR3 is built from 15 residues. The CDR3 nucleotides read TGTGCCAGCAGTTACAGACGCAGGGCCGGCGGGGAGCTGTTTTTT. Its protein product is CASSYRRRAGGELFF.

The chain recombines TRBV19 with TRBJ1-1, with D hard to call. The CDR3 sequence is 13 residues long. V gave up 7 bases and J gave up 0 bases, with 9 bases separating them. Germline V CDR1 and CDR2: LNHDA, SQIVND (reference sequence). CDR3: CASNPGLNTEAFF. In DNA, the CDR3 is TGTGCCAGTAACCCAGGCTTGAACACTGAAGCTTTCTTT.

The chain combines TRBV25-1 with TRBJ1-2, with 9 positions matching TRBD1. This CDR3 spans 15 amino acids. V lost 6 bases and J lost 3; bases outside the gene matches: 8. Germline V lookup: CDR1 MGHDK, CDR2 SYGVNS. In DNA, the CDR3 is TGTGCCAGCAGCGCCGGGACAGGGTACGACTATGGCTACACCTTC. It codes for CASSAGTGYDYGYTF.

V is TRBV4-1 and J is TRBJ2-1, with TRBD2 matching 7 bases. The V gene's germline CDR1 is MGHRA and CDR2 YSYEKL. The CDR3 is made up of 15 amino acids. Trimming cost V 4 bases and J 4 bases; bases outside gene matches: 7. Here the CDR3 DNA reads TGCGCCAGCAGCCTGGGGGAGGGAGGGTACAATGAGCAGTTCTTC. Protein product: CASSLGEGGYNEQFF.

The V and J genes are TRBV27 and TRBJ1-2; 9 bases are a match to TRBD1. V was clipped by 7 bases and J by 8 bases; unmatched bases: 8. Germline CDR1 reads MNHEY; CDR2 reads SMNVEV (reference sequence). The CDR3 runs to 13 residues. Here the CDR3 DNA reads TGTGCCAGCACTACAGGGGGCGCGGGGGGCTACACCTTC. Translating it yields CASTTGGAGGYTF.

The rearrangement links TRBV5-4 to TRBJ2-3, with 13 positions matching TRBD2. CDR1 is SGHNT, CDR2 YYREEE, per germline (reference sequence). The CDR3 has 16 residues. The junction had 2 bases not matched to a gene; V was cut back by 3 bases and J by 1 base. The CDR3 region has the DNA TGTGCCAGCAGCTCCGGACTAGCGGGGGGCACAGATACGCAGTATTTT. Its translation is CASSSGLAGGTDTQYF.

The V gene is TRBV28, the J gene TRBJ2-5; perhaps TRBD1 as D (6 bases). CDR1 is MDHEN and CDR2 is SYDVKM in the germline V gene. The CDR3 sequence is 13 residues long. The V end was cut by 4 bases, the J end by 6 bases, with 12 bases between. This chain's CDR3 is CASSWTALKTQYF. CDR3 sequence (DNA): TGTGCCAGCAGTTGGACAGCCCTGAAGACCCAGTACTTC.

A single count supports this clone. The CDR3 DNA sequence: TGTGCCAGCGGGGGGGGCCGGAACACAGATACGCAGTATTTT. Translating gives CASGGGRNTDTQYF. The rearrangement joins TRBV7-8 to TRBJ2-3, with TRBD2 as a possible D gene (7 bases). Germline-derived CDR1 and CDR2 are SGHVS and FQNEAQ. V was pared by 8 bases and J by 2 bases, with 14 bases between. The CDR3 consists of 14 residues.

The V and J genes are TRBV7-9 and TRBJ2-1; D is unclear. Germline V CDR1 and CDR2: SEHNR, FQNEAQ (reference sequence). The CDR3 spans 13 residues. V was shortened by 2 bases and J by 6 bases, with 8 bases between the two germline ends. The CDR3 DNA sequence: TGTGCCAGCAGCTTAAACGGTTTCAATGAGCAGTTCTTC. It specifies CASSLNGFNEQFF.

This clone came up once. Other nucleotide sequences from this sample produce the same CDR3. The chain is built from TRBV5-6 and TRBJ1-6; unclear D gene. The V and J ends lost 0 bases and 10 bases respectively, with 8 bases between them. The germline V gene encodes CDR1 SGHDT and CDR2 YYEEEE. The CDR3 runs 13 residues. CDR3 coding DNA: TGTGCCAGCAGCTTGGGCGGGTACTCACCCCTCCACTTT. Translating it yields CASSLGGYSPLHF.

This clone was counted a single time. The rearrangement links TRBV19 to TRBJ2-1; D not resolved. CDR1 LNHDA and CDR2 SQIVND come from the germline V gene (reference sequence). The CDR3 spans 10 residues. V lost 6 bases to trimming and J lost 5 bases, with 2 bases between them. The CDR3 DNA is TGTGCCAGTAGCAACAATGAGCAGTTCTTC. Amino acid sequence: CASSNNEQFF.

The genes are TRBV9 and TRBJ1-4; 9 bases are shared with TRBD1. Trimming took 3 bases from V and 8 from J; bases not matched to a gene: 5. CDR3 length: 14 amino acids. The germline gives CDR1 SGDLS, CDR2 YYNGEE. This chain's CDR3 is CASSAGQGNEKLFF. DNA of the CDR3: TGTGCCAGCAGCGCCGGACAGGGGAACGAAAAACTGTTTTTT.

The chain uses TRBV3-1 (or the pseudogene TRBV3-2) and TRBJ1-1; D is ambiguous. The CDR3 loop spans 13 amino acids. The V gene lost 0 bases and the J gene lost 8 bases, with 10 bases spanning the gap. CDR1 is LGHDT, CDR2 YNNKEL, per germline (reference sequence). In DNA form, the CDR3 reads TGTGCCAGCAGCCAAGAGGGTCGGGGAGAAGCTTTCTTT. Protein sequence: CASSQEGRGEAFF.